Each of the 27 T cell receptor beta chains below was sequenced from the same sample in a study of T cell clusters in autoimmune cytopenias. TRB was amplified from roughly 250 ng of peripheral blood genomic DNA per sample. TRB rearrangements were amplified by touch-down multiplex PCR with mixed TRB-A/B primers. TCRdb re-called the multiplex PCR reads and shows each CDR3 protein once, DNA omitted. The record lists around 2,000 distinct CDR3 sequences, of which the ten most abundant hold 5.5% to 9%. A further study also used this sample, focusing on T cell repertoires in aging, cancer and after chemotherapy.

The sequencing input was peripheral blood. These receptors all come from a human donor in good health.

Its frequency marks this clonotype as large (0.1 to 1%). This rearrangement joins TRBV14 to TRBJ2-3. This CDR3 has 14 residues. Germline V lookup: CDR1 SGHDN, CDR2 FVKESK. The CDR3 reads CASSDLTVTDTQYF.

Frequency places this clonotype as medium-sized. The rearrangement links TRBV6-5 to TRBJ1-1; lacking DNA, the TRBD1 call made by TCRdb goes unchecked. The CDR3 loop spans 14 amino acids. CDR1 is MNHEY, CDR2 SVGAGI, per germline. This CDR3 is CASSSQGPNTEAFF.

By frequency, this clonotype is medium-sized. CDR3 residues: CASSPGLDSYEQYF. The genes are TRBV7-2 and TRBJ2-7; TCRdb indicates TRBD2, and absent DNA this call remains unverified. CDR3 size: 14 residues. Germline-derived CDR1 and CDR2 are SGHTA and FQGNSA.

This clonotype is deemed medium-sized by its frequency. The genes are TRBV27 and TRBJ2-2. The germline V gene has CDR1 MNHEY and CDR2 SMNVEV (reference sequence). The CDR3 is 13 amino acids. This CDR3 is CASSPRPAGELFF.

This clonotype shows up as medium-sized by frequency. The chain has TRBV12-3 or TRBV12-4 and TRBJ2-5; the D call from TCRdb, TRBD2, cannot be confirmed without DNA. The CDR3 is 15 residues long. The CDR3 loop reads CASSAGLAGTETQYF.

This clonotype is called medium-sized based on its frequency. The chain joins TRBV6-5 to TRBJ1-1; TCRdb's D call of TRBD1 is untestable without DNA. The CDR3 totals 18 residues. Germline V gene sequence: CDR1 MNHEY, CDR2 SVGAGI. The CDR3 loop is CASKNPRTGGSVNTEAFF.

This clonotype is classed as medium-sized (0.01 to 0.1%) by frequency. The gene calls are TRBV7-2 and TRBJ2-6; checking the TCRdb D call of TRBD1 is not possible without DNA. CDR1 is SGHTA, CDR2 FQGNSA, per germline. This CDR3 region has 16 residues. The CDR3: CASSTQGAPGANVLTF.

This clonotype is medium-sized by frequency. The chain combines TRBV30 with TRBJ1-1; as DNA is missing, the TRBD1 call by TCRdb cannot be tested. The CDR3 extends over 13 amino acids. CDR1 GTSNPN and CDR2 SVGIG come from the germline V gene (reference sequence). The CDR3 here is CAWTLRGAFEAFF. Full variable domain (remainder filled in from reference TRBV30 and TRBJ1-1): SQTIHQWPATLVQPVGSPLSLECTVEGTSNPNLYWYRQAAGRGLQLLFYSVGIGQISSEVPQNLSASRPQDRQFILSSKKLLLSDSGFYLCAWTLRGAFEAFFGQGTRLTVV.

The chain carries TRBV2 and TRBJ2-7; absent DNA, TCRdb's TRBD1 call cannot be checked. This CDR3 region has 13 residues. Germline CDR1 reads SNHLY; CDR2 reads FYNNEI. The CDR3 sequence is CATNPDGDTEQYF.

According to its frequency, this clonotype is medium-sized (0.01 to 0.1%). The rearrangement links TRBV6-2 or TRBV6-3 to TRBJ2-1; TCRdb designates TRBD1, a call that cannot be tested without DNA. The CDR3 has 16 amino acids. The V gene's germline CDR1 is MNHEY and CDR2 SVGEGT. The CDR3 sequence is CASSLAGTGRYNEQFF.

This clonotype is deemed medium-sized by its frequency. The CDR3 region is CATSDGRDRDYNEQFF. The rearrangement joins TRBV24-1 to TRBJ2-1; TCRdb returns TRBD1, unconfirmable since there is no DNA. The CDR3 sequence is 16 residues long. Germline CDR1 is KGHDR and CDR2 is SFDVKD.

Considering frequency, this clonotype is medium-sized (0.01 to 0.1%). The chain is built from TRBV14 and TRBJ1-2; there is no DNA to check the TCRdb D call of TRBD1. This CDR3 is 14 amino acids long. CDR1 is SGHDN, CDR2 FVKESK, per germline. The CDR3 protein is CASSQERGRGGYTF.

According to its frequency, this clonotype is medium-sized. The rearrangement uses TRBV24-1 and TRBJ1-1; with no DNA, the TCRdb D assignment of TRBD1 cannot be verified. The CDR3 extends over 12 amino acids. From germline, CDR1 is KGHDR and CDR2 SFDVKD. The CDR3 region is CATRGTNTEAFF.

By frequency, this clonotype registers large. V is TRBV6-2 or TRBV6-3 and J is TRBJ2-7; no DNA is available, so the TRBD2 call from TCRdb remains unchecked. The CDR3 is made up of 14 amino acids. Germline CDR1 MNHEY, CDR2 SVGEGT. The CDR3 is CASTEVAEAGEQYF.

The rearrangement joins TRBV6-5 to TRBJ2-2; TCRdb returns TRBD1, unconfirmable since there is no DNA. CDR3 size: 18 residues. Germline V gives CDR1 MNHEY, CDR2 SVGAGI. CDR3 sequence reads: CASSQGTGGSGNTGELFF.

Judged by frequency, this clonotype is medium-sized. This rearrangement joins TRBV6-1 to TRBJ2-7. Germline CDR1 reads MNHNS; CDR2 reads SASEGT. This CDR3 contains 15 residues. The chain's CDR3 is CASSEVHRWGYEQYF.

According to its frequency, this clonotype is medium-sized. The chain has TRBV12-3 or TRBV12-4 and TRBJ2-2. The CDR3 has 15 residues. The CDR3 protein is CASIEDLFGTGELFF.

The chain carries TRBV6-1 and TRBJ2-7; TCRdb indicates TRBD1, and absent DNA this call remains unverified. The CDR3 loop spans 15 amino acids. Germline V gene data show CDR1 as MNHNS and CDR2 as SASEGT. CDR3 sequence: CASSLTGILSHEQYF.

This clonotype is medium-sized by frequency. The CDR3 region is CASRGLAGEGNTQYF. V is TRBV27 and J is TRBJ2-3; the TRBD2 assignment by TCRdb is unverifiable without DNA. Germline lookup yields CDR1 MNHEY and CDR2 SMNVEV (reference sequence). This CDR3 is built from 15 residues.

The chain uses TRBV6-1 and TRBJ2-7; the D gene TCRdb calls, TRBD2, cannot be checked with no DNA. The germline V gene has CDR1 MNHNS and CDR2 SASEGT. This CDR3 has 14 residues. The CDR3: CASFSGLADYEQYF.

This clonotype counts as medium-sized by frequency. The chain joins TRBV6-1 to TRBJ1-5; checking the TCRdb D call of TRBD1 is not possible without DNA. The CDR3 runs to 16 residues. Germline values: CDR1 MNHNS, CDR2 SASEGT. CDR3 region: CASSRVGGRVDQPQHF.

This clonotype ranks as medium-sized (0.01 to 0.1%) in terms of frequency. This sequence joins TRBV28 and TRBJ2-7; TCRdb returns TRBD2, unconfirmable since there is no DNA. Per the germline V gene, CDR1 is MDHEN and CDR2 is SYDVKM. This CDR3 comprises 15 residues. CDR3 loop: CASRFRTSGSYEQYF. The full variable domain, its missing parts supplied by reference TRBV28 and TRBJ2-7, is DVKVTQSSRYLVKRTGEKVFLECVQDMDHENMFWYRQDPGLGLRLIYFSYDVKMKEKGDIPEGYSVSREKKERFSLILESASTNQTSMYLCASRFRTSGSYEQYFGPGTRLTVT.

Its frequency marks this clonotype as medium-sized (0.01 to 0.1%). CDR3 in amino acids: CASSSSGGGTDTQYF. The chain uses TRBV5-1 and TRBJ2-3; TCRdb lists TRBD2, though no DNA is available to test this call. The CDR3 extends over 15 amino acids. Germline values: CDR1 SGHRS, CDR2 YFSETQ.

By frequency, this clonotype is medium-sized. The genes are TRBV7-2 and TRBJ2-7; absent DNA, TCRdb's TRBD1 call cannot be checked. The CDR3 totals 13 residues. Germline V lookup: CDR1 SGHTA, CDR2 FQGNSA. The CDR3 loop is CASSLYRAYEQYF.

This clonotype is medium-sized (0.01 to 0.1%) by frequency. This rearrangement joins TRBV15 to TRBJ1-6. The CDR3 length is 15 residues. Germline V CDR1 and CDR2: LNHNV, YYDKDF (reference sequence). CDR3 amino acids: CATSRQSSYNSPLHF.

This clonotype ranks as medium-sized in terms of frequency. The chain's CDR3 is CASTGAGDSGNTIYF. This chain links TRBV6-5 with TRBJ1-3; without DNA, the TCRdb call of TRBD1 cannot be checked. Germline CDR1 MNHEY, CDR2 SVGAGI. The CDR3 length is 15 residues.

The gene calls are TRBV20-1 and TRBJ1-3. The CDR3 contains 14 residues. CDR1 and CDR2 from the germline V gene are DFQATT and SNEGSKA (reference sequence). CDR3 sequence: CSARNQGAGNTIYF.